This T cell receptor (beta chain) was recovered during a study of vaccination and CD4 T cells after COVID-19. Study findings and constraints: Post-vaccination reactive clonotypes (median approximately 38) did not differ significantly from post-infection (about 20).

About this clonotype itself: The antigen is not known.

Sequencing of cultured CD4+ T cell DNA used the Oncomine TCR Beta short-read assay. Scientists extracted genomic DNA from CD4+ T cells grown in culture. From the PCR reads, TCRdb called clonotypes with MiXCR, one entry per CDR3 protein. The top ten clones hold roughly 20% of a sample with 13,000 to 15,000 distinct CDR3 sequences, just under 30% of them seen once. The treatment is: approximately 11-day PBMC culture with coronavirus spike peptide pools or control peptides (ViraFEST assay). This receptor was identified in a human donor who received a COVID-19 vaccine. The sequences come from CD4+ T cells from blood, cultured in vitro, collected before SARS-CoV-2 vaccination.

The CDR3 coding sequence is TGTGCCACCAGTGATTTGCCCAGCTCCTACGAGCAGTACTTC. Translated: CATSDLPSSYEQYF. J is TRBJ2-7 and V is TRBV24-1; D is unresolved. The V gene lost 0 bases and the J gene lost 0 bases, with 5 bases spanning the gap. This CDR3 is built from 14 residues. Germline V lookup: CDR1 KGHDR, CDR2 SFDVKD.